Presented here are 26 T cell receptor beta chains from one specimen sequenced in a study of T cells after yellow fever vaccination. MiXCR was run by TCRdb on the 5' RACE reads, yielding one entry per CDR3 protein. In the table there are 150,000 to 200,000 distinct CDR3 sequences, under 7.5% of which are singletons. Sequencing used CD4+ T cells sorted from PBMCs, obtained 5 days after the first yellow fever vaccination. Receptors originate from a man aged 18-30 years who received the YFV17D yellow fever vaccine.

A few counts support this clonotype. The V call is TRBV18, the J call TRBJ1-2; TRBD1 is a possible D gene (5 bases). V was trimmed by 6 bases and J by 0 bases, leaving 20 bases between them. Germline V lookup: CDR1 KGHSH, CDR2 LQKENI. The CDR3 runs to 17 residues. CDR3 coding DNA: TGTGCCAGCTCGCTAACCTCGACAGTGCGCCCTAACTATGGCTACACCTTC. Its protein product is CASSLTSTVRPNYGYTF.

This clonotype has ten or more counts. The V call is TRBV29-1, the J call TRBJ1-1, with TRBD1 identical over 10 bases. Germline CDR1 and CDR2: SQVTM and ANQGSEA. This CDR3 contains 11 residues. J lost 11 bases, V lost 7 bases, and 7 bases had no gene match. The CDR3 sequence is CSAKGQGRAFF. The DNA of the CDR3 is TGCAGCGCTAAGGGACAGGGGAGGGCTTTCTTT.

This clonotype was counted many times. V usage is TRBV4-1 and J usage is TRBJ2-2; 12 bases are a match to TRBD2. Germline CDR1 MGHRA, CDR2 YSYEKL. The ends lost 4 bases at V and 9 bases at J; junction bases unmatched: 6. The CDR3 consists of 15 residues. CDR3 bases: TGCGCCAGCAGCCCCCGACTAGCGGGGGCCTGGGAGCTGTTTTTT. It yields the protein CASSPRLAGAWELFF.

This clonotype has at least ten counts. This rearrangement joins TRBV5-5 to TRBJ1-5; 11 nucleotides line up with TRBD1. Germline assignment: CDR1 SGHKS and CDR2 YYEKEE (reference sequence). The V gene end was trimmed by 5 bases and the J gene end by 7 bases; junction bases not matched to a gene: 8. This CDR3 comprises 15 residues. The DNA of the CDR3 is TGTGCCAGCAGGTCGGACAGGGGGCCGGGGCAGCCCCAGCATTTT. This sequence encodes CASRSDRGPGQPQHF.

This clonotype was observed many times. The rearrangement links TRBV6-5 to TRBJ1-3; 7 bases are shared with TRBD1. With V trimmed by 6 bases and J by 4 bases, 3 bases remained unmatched. The germline CDR1 and CDR2 sequences are MNHEY and SVGAGI. This CDR3 is built from 13 residues. CDR3 DNA: TGTGCCAGCAGAACAGGGGCGGGAAACACCATATATTTT. Protein sequence: CASRTGAGNTIYF.

This clonotype was counted many times. The V gene is TRBV7-2, the J gene TRBJ2-2, with 8 bases identical to TRBD2. Germline trimming cut 1 base from V and 4 bases from J; bases unmatched to any gene: 5. The germline CDR1 and CDR2 sequences are SGHTA and FQGNSA. This CDR3 spans 16 amino acids. The CDR3 protein is CASSLVSGVSTGELFF. CDR3 nucleotide sequence: TGTGCCAGCAGCTTAGTTAGCGGGGTTTCCACCGGGGAGCTGTTTTTT.

This clonotype turned up a few times. The chain links TRBV5-1 to TRBJ2-5; no definite D call. The germline CDR1 and CDR2 sequences are SGHRS and YFSETQ. V lost 0 bases and J lost 2, with 8 bases in between. The CDR3 contains 14 residues. CDR3 in DNA: TGCGCCAGCAGCTTGGTCGAGCGACAAGAGACCCAGTACTTC. Translating gives CASSLVERQETQYF.

At least ten counts were recorded for this clonotype. The chain joins TRBV24-1 to TRBJ2-1, with a tentative D call TRBD2 (6 bases). The CDR3 has 13 residues. CDR1 and CDR2 from the germline V gene are KGHDR and SFDVKD. V lost 3 bases, J lost 13 bases, and 15 bases lay in between. This chain's CDR3 is CATSDTLDYRQFF. The CDR3 bases are TGTGCCACCAGTGATACCCTGGACTATCGCCAGTTCTTC.

This clonotype was found many times. The chain combines TRBV2 with TRBJ1-2; D is perhaps TRBD1 (6 bases). The germline V and J ends were trimmed by 5 bases and 6 bases, with 13 bases remaining between them. The CDR3 runs to 13 residues. Germline V gene lookup returns CDR1 SNHLY and CDR2 FYNNEI. The CDR3 nucleotides read TGTGCCAGCAGTCGGAACAGGGAGGATGGCTACACCTTC. This gives the protein CASSRNREDGYTF.

The chain is built from TRBV4-2 and TRBJ2-2; TRBD2 aligns across 16 bases. CDR1 and CDR2 (germline): LGHNA, YNFKEQ. This CDR3 region has 18 residues. J gave up 6 bases and V 4 bases, and 8 bases lay outside the gene matches. The CDR3 coding sequence is TGTGCCAGCAGCCCGGGGACTAGCGGGGGGGCAGGGTCCGGGGAGCTGTTTTTT. Translated: CASSPGTSGGAGSGELFF.

In this sample, this clonotype turned up a few times. This chain uses TRBV6-5 with TRBJ2-5, with D maybe TRBD2 (6 bases). Trimming cost V 0 bases and J 5 bases, with 10 bases left between them. The germline V gene has CDR1 MNHEY and CDR2 SVGAGI. This CDR3 comprises 14 residues. The CDR3 reads CASSYSNSGETQYF. CDR3 sequence (DNA): TGTGCCAGCAGTTACTCGAACAGCGGGGAGACCCAGTACTTC.

This clonotype was counted a few times. The DNA of the CDR3 is TGTGCCAGCAGCTTAGCAGCGCGCTCTGGGGCCAACGTCCTGACTTTC. Translating it yields CASSLAARSGANVLTF. This chain connects TRBV7-6 to TRBJ2-6; D gene unclear. V lost 0 bases and J lost 0, with 6 bases in between. The CDR3 has 16 residues. CDR1 is SGHVS and CDR2 is FNYEAQ in the germline V gene.

There are a few counts of this clonotype. The chain couples TRBV5-1 to TRBJ2-5, with 7 bases lining up with TRBD2. V lost 0 bases, J lost 5 bases, and 10 bases stayed unmatched. Germline assignment: CDR1 SGHRS and CDR2 YFSETQ. The CDR3 is 16 amino acids. The CDR3 loop reads CASSLGTRGTGETQYF. In DNA, the CDR3 is TGCGCCAGCAGCTTGGGTACGCGGGGGACCGGGGAGACCCAGTACTTC.

This clonotype occurred a few times. The rearrangement joins TRBV30 to TRBJ2-7; D unresolved. The CDR3 contains 14 residues. The V gene lost 0 bases and the J gene lost 1 base, with 10 bases spanning the gap. In germline, CDR1 is GTSNPN, CDR2 SVGIG (reference sequence). Here the CDR3 reads CAWSVLDGSYEQYF. The CDR3 bases are TGTGCCTGGAGTGTACTGGACGGGTCCTACGAGCAGTACTTC.

This clonotype has at least ten counts. This chain joins TRBV5-1 and TRBJ2-3; D possibly corresponds to TRBD1 (5 bases). The CDR3 is 14 residues long. V was shortened by 4 bases and J by 0 bases, with 9 bases between the two germline ends. Germline CDR1 and CDR2: SGHRS and YFSETQ. In DNA, the CDR3 is TGCGCCAGCAGCCGAGACAGTAGCACAGATACGCAGTATTTT. The encoded protein is CASSRDSSTDTQYF. The whole variable domain, remainder taken from reference TRBV5-1 and TRBJ2-3, is KAGVTQTPRYLIKTRGQQVTLSCSPISGHRSVSWYQQTPGQGLQFLFEYFSETQRNKGNFPGRFSGRQFSNSRSEMNVSTLELGDSALYLCASSRDSSTDTQYFGPGTRLTVL.

V gene TRBV7-2 combines with J gene TRBJ1-2; D is undetermined. In germline, CDR1 is SGHTA, CDR2 FQGNSA. V was cut by 1 base and J by 1 base, with 7 bases left in between. The CDR3 consists of 14 residues. CDR3 bases: TGTGCCAGCAGCTTAGATGGGATTAACTATGGCTACACCTTC. Its translation is CASSLDGINYGYTF.

The J gene is TRBJ2-1, the V gene TRBV5-1; 11 nucleotides line up with TRBD2. Trimming cost V 4 bases and J 7 bases; bases outside gene matches: 7. The CDR3 loop spans 15 amino acids. CDR1 SGHRS and CDR2 YFSETQ come from the germline V gene. In nucleotides, the CDR3 is TGCGCCAGCAGCGTTGGTTCTAGCGGGGGGAATGAGCAGTTCTTC. Protein sequence: CASSVGSSGGNEQFF.

This clonotype occurred many times. The J gene is TRBJ1-1, the V gene TRBV5-1; TRBD1 aligns across 7 bases. The CDR3 is made up of 14 amino acids. Germline loops: CDR1 SGHRS, CDR2 YFSETQ. After removal of 2 bases from V and 10 bases from J, the junction contained 11 bases not matched to a gene. CDR3 amino acids: CASSLNRGQRTAFF. CDR3 bases: TGCGCCAGCAGCTTAAACAGGGGTCAAAGAACAGCTTTCTTT.

This clonotype came up a few times. V usage is TRBV20-1 and J usage is TRBJ2-7; 12 bases agree with TRBD2. After removal of 5 bases from V and 9 bases from J, the junction contained 11 bases not matched to a gene. Germline assignment: CDR1 DFQATT and CDR2 SNEGSKA (reference sequence). The CDR3 runs to 14 residues. Here the CDR3 DNA reads TGCAGTGCTGCAACTAGCGGGGGGTCCTCCGGGCAGTACTTC. This gives the protein CSAATSGGSSGQYF.

V is TRBV5-4 and J is TRBJ2-3; D is unresolved. Germline loops: CDR1 SGHNT, CDR2 YYREEE (reference sequence). The CDR3 contains 16 residues. Trimming pared 3 bases from V and 5 bases from J, leaving 19 bases between. The CDR3 region has the DNA TGTGCCAGCAGCTCGCTAAGTACCCAGGCAAAAGATACGCAGTATTTT. Protein product: CASSSLSTQAKDTQYF.

This clonotype has only a few counts. The genes are TRBV18 and TRBJ2-1; TRBD1 matches 8 bases. V dropped 6 bases and J dropped 7; count of bases not matched to a gene: 14. The CDR3 is 16 residues long. Germline assignment: CDR1 KGHSH and CDR2 LQKENI. The CDR3 nucleotides are TGTGCCAGCTCCTCGCTCCCTGGACAGGGCATTAATGAGCAGTTCTTC. The encoded protein is CASSSLPGQGINEQFF. The variable domain in full, completed from reference TRBV18 and TRBJ2-1, reads NAGVMQNPRHLVRRRGQEARLRCSPMKGHSHVYWYRQLPEEGLKFMVYLQKENIIDESGMPKERFSAEFPKEGPSILRIQQVVRGDSAAYFCASSSLPGQGINEQFFGPGTRLTVL.

There are many counts of this clonotype. The chain has TRBV2 and TRBJ1-6; D call uncertain. Germline values: CDR1 SNHLY, CDR2 FYNNEI. Trimming left V 4 bases short and J 10 bases short, with 8 bases between. The CDR3 has 12 amino acids. The CDR3: CASSVSGSPLHF. CDR3 sequence (DNA): TGTGCCAGCAGTGTATCGGGATCACCCCTCCACTTT.

Points on this clonotype: With a much larger clone just one base away, this may be a read error. The CDR3 nucleotides read TGCGCCAGCAGGTCTAGCGGGGGGATTTACAATGAGCAGTTCTTC. Its protein product is CASRSSGGIYNEQFF. This chain uses TRBV5-1 with TRBJ2-1; 11 bases fit TRBD2. V lost 5 bases and J lost 4; bases outside the gene matches: 5. Germline CDR1 is SGHRS and CDR2 is YFSETQ. This CDR3 spans 15 amino acids.

In nucleotides, the CDR3 is TGTGCCAGCAGGCCGACAGGGGGCCGCTATGGCTACACCTTC. It specifies CASRPTGGRYGYTF. The V and J genes are TRBV7-9 and TRBJ1-2; TRBD1 matches 10 bases. CDR3 length: 14 amino acids. V trimming: 6 bases; J trimming: 4 bases; junction bases outside the gene matches: 5. In germline, CDR1 is SEHNR, CDR2 FQNEAQ (reference sequence).

There are many counts of this clonotype. The chain uses TRBV7-2 and TRBJ1-1, with a tentative D call TRBD1 (6 bases). Germline-derived CDR1 and CDR2 are SGHTA and FQGNSA. This CDR3 comprises 12 residues. The V end lost 5 bases, the J end lost 8 bases, and 12 bases lay between the germline ends. As DNA, the CDR3 is TGTGCCAGCAGCCAACACAGGGCAGAAGCTTTCTTT. This codes for CASSQHRAEAFF.

This clonotype was recorded at least ten times. V and J are TRBV5-4 and TRBJ2-6; TRBD1 might be the D (6 bases). Trimming shortened V by 4 bases and J by 4 bases, and 15 bases separated the two germline ends. The CDR3 loop spans 16 amino acids. The germline CDR1 and CDR2 sequences are SGHNT and YYREEE (reference sequence). CDR3 region: CASSPAGARGANVLTF. In DNA, the CDR3 is TGTGCCAGCAGCCCAGCAGGGGCGAGGGGGGCCAACGTCCTGACTTTC.